These T cell receptor beta chains were read from a single sample in a study of CD8+ T cells in alopecia areata. Repertoires were generated with immunoSEQ multiplex PCR, while TCRdb's copy carries only in-frame clones and drops some. The sample holds some 170,000 clones, 58% seen once. The sample consisted of CD4+ T cells sorted from blood, taken at approximately week 56, from a patient treated with tofacitinib. All receptors come from a human donor with alopecia areata. Each CDR3 is given with its conserved first and last residue. A D gene is named only where the DNA matches it firmly. Not every row has a clone size; where given, it reads once, few, many or a size class.

J gene	D gene	clone size	V gene	CDR3 DNA	CDR3 protein
TRBJ2-7	-	-	TRBV4-1	TGCGCCAGCAGCCAAGGGGCAACGGCTGACTACGAGCAGTACTTC	CASSQGATADYEQYF
TRBJ1-2	-	few	TRBV7-8	TGTGCCAGCAACTCATTGGCTGGCGGCTATGGCTACACCTTC	CASNSLAGGYGYTF
TRBJ2-7	-	-	TRBV29-1	TGCAGCGTGGCGGACAGCTACGAGCAGTACTTC	CSVADSYEQYF
TRBJ2-5	-	-	TRBV4-1	TGCGCCAGCAGCCCCTGGACAGACCAAGAGACCCAGTACTTC	CASSPWTDQETQYF
TRBJ1-1	-	-	TRBV7-2	TGTGCCAGCAGCTTAGAGCGAGGGACTGAAGCTTTCTTT	CASSLERGTEAFF
TRBJ1-5	-	-	TRBV5-1	TGCGCCAGCAGCTTGGTACGGGGAGATCAGCCCCAGCATTTT	CASSLVRGDQPQHF
TRBJ2-7	-	-	TRBV9	TGTGCCAGCAGCGTAGGACCCGAACCCGCCCACGAGCAGTACTTC	CASSVGPEPAHEQYF
TRBJ1-1	-	-	TRBV30	TGTGCCTGGAGTGTACTATCGATGAACACTGAAGCTTTCTTT	CAWSVLSMNTEAFF
TRBJ2-5	-	-	TRBV30	TGTGCCCACCACCCAACAGGCTTTGGGGAGACCCAGTACTTC	CAHHPTGFGETQYF
TRBJ2-7	TRBD1	once	TRBV5-1	TGCGCCAGCAGCTTTGAGGGGGCGTCCTACGAGCAGTACTTC	CASSFEGASYEQYF
TRBJ2-2	-	-	TRBV27	TGTGCCAGCAGTGCGCAGGACTACACCGGGGAGCTGTTTTTT	CASSAQDYTGELFF
TRBJ1-1	-	-	TRBV4-1	TGCGCCAGCAGCCAGAGCACGCGAAGCACTGAAGCTTTCTTT	CASSQSTRSTEAFF
TRBJ1-6	-	few	TRBV5-1	TGCGCCAGCAGCTCAGAAGACATCTATTCACCCCTCCACTTT	CASSSEDIYSPLHF
TRBJ1-2	-	few	TRBV27	TGTGCCAGCAGACGGACGCAGGACTATGGCTACACCTTC	CASRRTQDYGYTF
TRBJ1-5	-	-	TRBV5-1	TGCGCCAGCAGCTTGGGGAGGGGAGATCAGCCCCAGCATTTT	CASSLGRGDQPQHF
TRBJ2-7	-	-	TRBV7-3	TGTGCCAGCAGCTTAGAGACCGGGACAAACTACGAGCAGTACTTC	CASSLETGTNYEQYF
TRBJ1-5	TRBD1	few	TRBV13	TGTGCCAGCACTCAGGGGGCCAATCAGCCCCAGCATTTT	CASTQGANQPQHF
TRBJ2-5	TRBD1	-	TRBV2	TGTGCCAGCAGTGATACAGGGGGCGCAGAGACCCAGTACTTC	CASSDTGGAETQYF
TRBJ2-2	TRBD1	-	TRBV4-1	TGCGCCAGCAGCCAAGGGGTGGGACAGAGTCACGGGGAGCTGTTTTTT	CASSQGVGQSHGELFF
TRBJ2-1	-	once	TRBV30	TGTGCCTGGAGTGTACCGGGAGTAGGGCCCTACAATGAGCAGTTCTTC	CAWSVPGVGPYNEQFF
TRBJ2-3	-	-	TRBV19	TGTGCCAGCCTGCCTGGGGGCGTGGGAACAGATACGCAGTATTTT	CASLPGGVGTDTQYF
TRBJ2-4	-	-	TRBV27	TGTGCCAGCAGTTTACCGGGCGGGACAATGTACTTC	CASSLPGGTMYF
TRBJ2-1	-	once	TRBV30	TGTGCCTGGAAGGGCGGGACATACTACAATGAGCAGTTCTTC	CAWKGGTYYNEQFF